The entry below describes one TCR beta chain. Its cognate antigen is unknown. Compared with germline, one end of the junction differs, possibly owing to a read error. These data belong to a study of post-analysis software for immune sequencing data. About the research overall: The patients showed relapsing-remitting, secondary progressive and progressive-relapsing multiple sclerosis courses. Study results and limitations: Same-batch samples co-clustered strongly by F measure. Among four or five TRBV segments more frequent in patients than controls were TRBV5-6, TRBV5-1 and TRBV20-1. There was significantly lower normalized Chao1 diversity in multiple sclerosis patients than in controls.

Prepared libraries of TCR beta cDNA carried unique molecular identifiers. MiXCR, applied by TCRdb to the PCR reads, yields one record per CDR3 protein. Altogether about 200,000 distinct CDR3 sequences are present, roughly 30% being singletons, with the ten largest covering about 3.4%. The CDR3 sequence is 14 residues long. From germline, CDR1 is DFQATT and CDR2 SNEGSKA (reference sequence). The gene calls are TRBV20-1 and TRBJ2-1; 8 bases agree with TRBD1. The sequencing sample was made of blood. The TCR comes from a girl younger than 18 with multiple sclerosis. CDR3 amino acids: CNAFAGTGDNEQFF. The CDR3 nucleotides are TGCAATGCTTTTGCCGGGACAGGAGACAATGAGCAGTTCTTC.